Below are 16 T cell receptor beta chains sequenced from a single sample in a study of blood T cell repertoires in COVID-19. TCRdb keeps only in-frame clones here, not all; method: immunoSEQ multiplex PCR. The sample gives approximately 120,000 clones, about 82% of which show up once; roughly 5.4% is in the top ten. The sample taken for sequencing was peripheral blood. All receptors come from a human donor in a cohort sampled during active COVID-19.

The J gene is TRBJ2-7, the V gene TRBV2, with D uncertain. Germline lookup yields CDR1 SNHLY and CDR2 FYNNEI. CDR3 length: 14 residues. The V and J ends lost 7 bases and 0 bases respectively, with 13 bases between them. DNA of the CDR3: TGTGCCAGCATTCTAGACGAGGCCTCCTACGAGCAGTACTTC. Translation: CASILDEASYEQYF.

This rearrangement joins TRBV12-3 or TRBV12-4 to TRBJ2-7; D is possibly TRBD1 (6 bases). This CDR3 has 13 amino acids. Trimming pared 6 bases from V and 1 base from J, leaving 10 bases between. Written as DNA, the CDR3 is TGTGCCAGCAGGCCCGGACAGTCCTACGAGCAGTACTTC. Protein: CASRPGQSYEQYF.

This clone was seen just once. The chain has TRBV20-1 and TRBJ2-1; D is undetermined. The CDR3 has 11 amino acids. Germline CDR1 reads DFQATT; CDR2 reads SNEGSKA (reference sequence). The CDR3 here is CRATIGNEQFF. Written as DNA, the CDR3 is TGCAGGGCGACAATCGGCAATGAGCAGTTCTTC.

This sequence joins TRBV19 and TRBJ1-6, with a weak D call TRBD1 (5 bases). The CDR3 has 14 amino acids. V lost 5 bases and J lost 10, with 15 bases in between. The V gene's germline CDR1 is LNHDA and CDR2 SQIVND (reference sequence). The CDR3 reads CASSLGTGGSPLHF. The CDR3 coding sequence is TGTGCCAGTAGTCTCGGGACCGGGGGGTCACCCCTCCACTTT.

J is TRBJ2-7 and V is TRBV9, with 7 bases lining up with TRBD2. Germline assignment: CDR1 SGDLS and CDR2 YYNGEE. The CDR3 extends over 12 amino acids. The V segment lost 3 bases and the J segment 4 bases; nucleotides outside the gene matches: 1. CDR3 protein: CASSGEGYEQYF. CDR3 DNA sequence: TGTGCCAGCAGCGGGGAGGGGTACGAGCAGTACTTC. The full variable domain, its missing parts supplied by reference TRBV9 and TRBJ2-7, is DSGVTQTPKHLITATGQRVTLRCSPRSGDLSVYWYQQSLDQGLQFLIQYYNGEERAKGNILERFSAQQFPDLHSELNLSSLELGDSALYFCASSGEGYEQYFGPGTRLTVT.

This chain connects TRBV19 to TRBJ2-1; 8 nucleotides agree with TRBD2. CDR3 length equals 14 residues. Germline V gene lookup returns CDR1 LNHDA and CDR2 SQIVND (reference sequence). V trimming: 7 bases; J trimming: 11 bases; junction bases outside the gene matches: 13. The CDR3 DNA follows: TGTGCCAGTACCCGGACTAGCTGGGGTGGGAAGCAGTTCTTC. It translates to CASTRTSWGGKQFF. Based on the CDR3 plus reference TRBV19 and TRBJ2-1, the full variable domain is DGGITQSPKYLFRKEGQNVTLSCEQNLNHDAMYWYRQDPGQGLRLIYYSQIVNDFQKGDIAEGYSVSREKKESFPLTVTSAQKNPTAFYLCASTRTSWGGKQFFGPGTRLTVL.

This clone was seen a handful of times. The CDR3 DNA is TGTGCCAGCAGTTACGGGAGGGCCGCACTCGGTACGCAGTATTTT. This translates into CASSYGRAALGTQYF. The V and J genes are TRBV27 and TRBJ2-3, with TRBD2 matching over 8 bases. This CDR3 spans 15 amino acids. Germline-derived CDR1 and CDR2 are MNHEY and SMNVEV (reference sequence). V trimming: 4 bases; J trimming: 8 bases; junction bases outside the gene matches: 11.

The rearrangement joins TRBV27 to TRBJ2-3, with a tentative D call TRBD2 (7 bases). The germline CDR1 and CDR2 sequences are MNHEY and SMNVEV (reference sequence). The CDR3 is 14 residues long. Trimming shortened V by 4 bases and J by 6 bases, and 14 bases separated the two germline ends. CDR3 sequence reads: CASSSGGRFDTQYF. The CDR3 DNA reads TGTGCCAGCAGTTCCGGGGGGCGGTTTGATACGCAGTATTTT.

The rearrangement uses TRBV5-1 and TRBJ1-1; 9 nucleotides align to TRBD1. The CDR3 totals 16 residues. Germline assignment: CDR1 SGHRS and CDR2 YFSETQ. V lost 0 bases, J lost 4 bases, and 7 bases stayed unmatched. Here the CDR3 reads CASSLEGQGTGTEAFF. In DNA form, the CDR3 reads TGCGCCAGCAGCTTGGAAGGACAGGGGACGGGCACTGAAGCTTTCTTT.

V usage is TRBV10-2 and J usage is TRBJ2-5, with D perhaps matching TRBD2 (6 bases). CDR1 and CDR2 from the germline V gene are WSHSY and SAAADI. The CDR3 totals 15 residues. The V end was cut by 0 bases, the J end by 2 bases, with 10 bases between. The CDR3 region has the DNA TGCGCCAGCAGTGAGTCGTTCGGGACTCAAGAGACCCAGTACTTC. Encoded protein: CASSESFGTQETQYF.

The J gene is TRBJ2-4, the V gene TRBV28, with unresolved D. The CDR3 is 11 residues long. Germline lookup yields CDR1 MDHEN and CDR2 SYDVKM. V was shortened by 7 bases and J by 2 bases, with 3 bases between the two germline ends. The CDR3 sequence is CASNSKNIQYF. The DNA of the CDR3 is TGTGCCAGCAACTCCAAAAACATTCAGTACTTC.

The chain employs TRBV27 and TRBJ2-5; a possible D gene is TRBD1 (5 bases). Germline V gene sequence: CDR1 MNHEY, CDR2 SMNVEV (reference sequence). V lost 3 bases, J lost 1 base, and 12 bases lay in between. The CDR3 is 15 residues long. The CDR3 bases are TGTGCCAGCAGTTTCTTTTCTGGGGCCCAAGAGACCCAGTACTTC. It translates to CASSFFSGAQETQYF.

The rearrangement links TRBV6-6 to TRBJ1-3; possibly TRBD1 for D (6 bases). Germline assignment: CDR1 MNHNY and CDR2 SVGAGI (reference sequence). V dropped 6 bases and J dropped 4 bases, with 19 bases sitting between them. The CDR3 length is 16 residues. The CDR3 protein is CASRDHRVAAGNTIYF. CDR3 bases: TGTGCCAGCAGAGACCACAGGGTGGCGGCCGGAAACACCATATATTTT.

The CDR3 is CASSLGQGYDEQYF. The CDR3 nucleotides are TGTGCCAGCAGCTTGGGACAGGGTTACGACGAGCAGTACTTC. The chain couples TRBV7-2 to TRBJ2-7; TRBD1 matches at 9 bases. J lost 5 bases, V lost 3 bases, and 5 bases had no gene match. The CDR3 contains 14 residues. Germline V gene lookup returns CDR1 SGHTA and CDR2 FQGNSA.

The gene calls are TRBV5-6 and TRBJ2-1; 8 nucleotides agree with TRBD1. V shed 2 bases and J 6 bases; nucleotides not matched to a gene: 7. The CDR3 has 15 amino acids. CDR1 is SGHDT and CDR2 is YYEEEE in the germline V gene. The CDR3 spells CASSLSGGYRNEQFF. CDR3 DNA: TGTGCCAGCAGCTTATCAGGGGGCTATCGCAATGAGCAGTTCTTC. Drawing the rest from reference TRBV5-6 and TRBJ2-1, the complete variable domain is DAGVTQSPTHLIKTRGQQVTLRCSPKSGHDTVSWYQQALGQGPQFIFQYYEEEERQRGNFPDRFSGHQFPNYSSELNVNALLLGDSALYLCASSLSGGYRNEQFFGPGTRLTVL.

A remark on this clone: This sample also contains other DNA sequences that code for the same CDR3. This chain joins TRBV18 and TRBJ1-2; D gene ambiguous. The V end was cut by 3 bases, the J end by 7 bases, with 12 bases between. The CDR3 has 13 residues. Germline V gives CDR1 KGHSH, CDR2 LQKENI. The CDR3 nucleotides read TGTGCCAGCTCACCCCGTTCCGGTGGTGGCTACACCTTC. Amino acid sequence: CASSPRSGGGYTF.